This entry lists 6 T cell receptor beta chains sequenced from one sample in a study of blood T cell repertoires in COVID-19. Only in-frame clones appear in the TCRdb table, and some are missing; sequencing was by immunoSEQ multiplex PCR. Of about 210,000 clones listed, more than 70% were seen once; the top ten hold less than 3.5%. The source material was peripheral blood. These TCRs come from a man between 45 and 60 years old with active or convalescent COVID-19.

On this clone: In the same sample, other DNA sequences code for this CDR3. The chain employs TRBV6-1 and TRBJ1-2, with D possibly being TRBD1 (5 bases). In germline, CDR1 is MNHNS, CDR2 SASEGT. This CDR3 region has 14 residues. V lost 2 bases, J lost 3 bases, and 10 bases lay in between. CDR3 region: CASSETQGDYGYTF. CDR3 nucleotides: TGTGCCAGCAGTGAAACCCAGGGCGACTATGGCTACACCTTC.

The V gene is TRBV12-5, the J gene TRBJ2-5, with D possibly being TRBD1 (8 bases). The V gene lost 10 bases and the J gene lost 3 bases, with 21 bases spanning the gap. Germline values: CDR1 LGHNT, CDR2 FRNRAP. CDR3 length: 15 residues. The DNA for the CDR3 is TGTGCTACATCAAAGGGAGGGACAGGCGAAGAGACCCAGTACTTC. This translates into CATSKGGTGEETQYF.

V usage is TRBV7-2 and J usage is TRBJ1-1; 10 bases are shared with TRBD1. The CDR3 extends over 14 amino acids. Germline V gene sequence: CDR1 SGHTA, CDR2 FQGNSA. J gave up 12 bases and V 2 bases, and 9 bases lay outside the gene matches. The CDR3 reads CASSLREGQGRTFF. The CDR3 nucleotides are TGTGCCAGCAGCTTACGTGAGGGACAGGGGAGAACTTTCTTT.

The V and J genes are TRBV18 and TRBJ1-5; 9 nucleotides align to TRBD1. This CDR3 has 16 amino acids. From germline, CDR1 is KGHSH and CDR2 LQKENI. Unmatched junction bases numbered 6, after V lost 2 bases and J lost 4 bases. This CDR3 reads CASSPVGTGMNQPQHF. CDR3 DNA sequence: TGTGCCAGCTCACCAGTTGGGACAGGGATGAATCAGCCCCAGCATTTT.

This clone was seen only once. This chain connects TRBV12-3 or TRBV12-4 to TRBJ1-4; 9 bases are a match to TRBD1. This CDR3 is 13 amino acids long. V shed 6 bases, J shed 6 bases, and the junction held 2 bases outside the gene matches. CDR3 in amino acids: CASRQGAYEKLFF. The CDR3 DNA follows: TGTGCCAGCAGACAGGGGGCATATGAAAAACTGTTTTTT.

Here the CDR3 reads CSVARTSGVYEQYF. CDR3 nucleotides: TGCAGCGTTGCGAGGACTAGCGGGGTCTACGAGCAGTACTTC. The gene calls are TRBV29-1 and TRBJ2-7, with 12 bases lining up with TRBD2. Germline V CDR1 and CDR2: SQVTM, ANQGSEA. The CDR3 spans 14 residues. The V and J ends lost 4 bases and 3 bases, in that order; junction bases with no gene match: 4.